The following is a T cell receptor beta chain sequence with its context. Its antigen is unidentified. RNA transcripts gave rise to amplified TCR beta CDR3 regions. RT-PCR in the first round (using the HTBI primer set) targeted the TCR CDR3. TCRdb itself ran the multiplex PCR reads through MiXCR, one entry per CDR3 protein. The sample lists about 210,000 distinct CDR3 sequences; under 20% were seen once. V gave up 3 bases and J gave up 7 bases, with 12 bases separating them. The germline V gene encodes CDR1 SEHNR and CDR2 FQNEAQ (reference sequence). CDR3 length: 13 amino acids. These data originate in a study of T cells in Graves' hyperthyroidism and ophthalmopathy. Broader study findings: Most thyroid clonotypes expanded above 0.001 were also detected in blood.

The specimen sequenced was blood. The chain has TRBV7-9 and TRBJ1-1, with D maybe TRBD1 (5 bases). The receptor was isolated from a man aged 45-60 years with Graves' hyperthyroidism. This CDR3 reads CASSFPGTDEAFF. The CDR3 coding sequence is TGTGCCAGCAGCTTCCCCGGGACCGATGAAGCTTTCTTT. Together with reference TRBV7-9 and TRBJ1-1, the CDR3 gives the full variable domain: DTGVSQNPRHKITKRGQNVTFRCDPISEHNRLYWYRQTLGQGPEFLTYFQNEAQLEKSRLLSDRFSAERPKGSFSTLEIQRTEQGDSAMYLCASSFPGTDEAFFGQGTRLTVV.